This T cell receptor (beta chain) was obtained from a study of type 1 regulatory T cells. Study-wide context: T-allo10 is a Tr1-enriched, alloantigen-specific CD4 T cell product made in vitro.

For this clonotype: Its antigen is unidentified.

One entry per CDR3 protein, called by TCRdb with MiXCR from the reads. The data hold 60,000 to 75,000 distinct CDR3 sequences, with roughly 20% observed a single time. Trimming took 4 bases from V and 3 from J, leaving 19 bases between them. Per germline, CDR1 SGHRS and CDR2 YFSETQ. The CDR3 totals 16 residues. General study results and limits: Compared with non-type 1 regulatory T cells, type 1 regulatory T cells showed a more restricted TCR repertoire.

V and J are TRBV5-1 and TRBJ2-5; no reliable D call. This receptor was obtained from a human donor in good health. The sample was cultured type 1 regulatory T (Tr1) cells, either the whole culture or a sorted fraction (not recorded which). The CDR3 DNA reads TGCGCCAGCAGCGCCGGCCCCGGCCTCAACGAAGAGACCCAGTACTTC. As protein: CASSAGPGLNEETQYF.